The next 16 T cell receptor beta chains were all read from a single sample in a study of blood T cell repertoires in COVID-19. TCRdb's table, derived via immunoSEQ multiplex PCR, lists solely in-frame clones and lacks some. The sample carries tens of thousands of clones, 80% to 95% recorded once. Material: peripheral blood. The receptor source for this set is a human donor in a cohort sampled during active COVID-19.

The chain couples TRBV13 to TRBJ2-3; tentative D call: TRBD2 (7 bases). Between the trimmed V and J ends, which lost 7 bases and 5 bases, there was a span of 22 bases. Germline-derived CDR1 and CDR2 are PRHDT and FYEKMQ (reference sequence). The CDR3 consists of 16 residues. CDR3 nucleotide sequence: TGTGCCAGCACCCCGCCGGGGGGCCGGGCGGGAGATACGCAGTATTTT. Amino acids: CASTPPGGRAGDTQYF.

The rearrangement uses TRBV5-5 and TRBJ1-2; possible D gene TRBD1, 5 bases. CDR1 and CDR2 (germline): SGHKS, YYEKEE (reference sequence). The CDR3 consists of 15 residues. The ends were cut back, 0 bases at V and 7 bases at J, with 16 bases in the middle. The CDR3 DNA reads TGTGCCAGCAGCTTGGGTCTCCAGGGCCTTGTTGGCTACACCTTC. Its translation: CASSLGLQGLVGYTF.

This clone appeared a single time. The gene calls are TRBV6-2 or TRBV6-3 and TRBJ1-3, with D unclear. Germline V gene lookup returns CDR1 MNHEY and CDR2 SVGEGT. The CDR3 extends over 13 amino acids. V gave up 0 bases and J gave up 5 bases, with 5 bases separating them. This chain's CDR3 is CASSYSQRNTIYF. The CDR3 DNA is TGTGCCAGCAGTTACTCGCAGAGAAACACCATATATTTT.

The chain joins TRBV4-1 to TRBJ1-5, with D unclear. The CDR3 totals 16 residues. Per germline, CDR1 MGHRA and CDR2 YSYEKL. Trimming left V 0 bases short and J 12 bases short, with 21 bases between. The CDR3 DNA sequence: TGCGCCAGCAGCCAAGATAGCGCACTATCCTTCGTTCTCCAGCATTTT. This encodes CASSQDSALSFVLQHF.

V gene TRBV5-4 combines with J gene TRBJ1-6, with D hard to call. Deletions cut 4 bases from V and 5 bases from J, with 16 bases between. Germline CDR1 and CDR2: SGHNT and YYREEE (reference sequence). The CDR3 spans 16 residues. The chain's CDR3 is CASSPGRSGDNSPLHF. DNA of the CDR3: TGTGCCAGCAGCCCGGGGAGGTCTGGGGATAATTCACCCCTCCACTTT. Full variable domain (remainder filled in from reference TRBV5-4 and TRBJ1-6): ETGVTQSPTHLIKTRGQQVTLRCSSQSGHNTVSWYQQALGQGPQFIFQYYREEENGRGNFPPRFSGLQFPNYSSELNVNALELDDSALYLCASSPGRSGDNSPLHFGNGTRLTVT.

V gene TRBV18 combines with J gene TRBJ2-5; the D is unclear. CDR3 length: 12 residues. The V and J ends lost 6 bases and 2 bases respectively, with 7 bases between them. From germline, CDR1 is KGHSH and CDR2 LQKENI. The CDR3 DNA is TGTGCCAGCTCCCCCCTACAAGAGACCCAGTACTTC. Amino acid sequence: CASSPLQETQYF.

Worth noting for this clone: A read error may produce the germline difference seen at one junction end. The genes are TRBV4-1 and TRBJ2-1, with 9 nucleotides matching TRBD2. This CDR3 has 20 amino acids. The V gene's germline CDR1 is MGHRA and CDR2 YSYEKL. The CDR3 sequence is CARSQGQGGAGGRGYNEQFF. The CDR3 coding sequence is TGCGCCCGCAGCCAAGGGCAGGGGGGAGCGGGGGGCCGTGGTTACAATGAGCAGTTCTTC.

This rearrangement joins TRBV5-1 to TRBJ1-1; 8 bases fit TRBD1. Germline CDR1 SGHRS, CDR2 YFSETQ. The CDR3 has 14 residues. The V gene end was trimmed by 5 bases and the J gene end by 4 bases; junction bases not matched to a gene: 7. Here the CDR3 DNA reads TGCGCCAGCAGACTGTATACAGGGGGCACTGAAGCTTTCTTT. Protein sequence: CASRLYTGGTEAFF.

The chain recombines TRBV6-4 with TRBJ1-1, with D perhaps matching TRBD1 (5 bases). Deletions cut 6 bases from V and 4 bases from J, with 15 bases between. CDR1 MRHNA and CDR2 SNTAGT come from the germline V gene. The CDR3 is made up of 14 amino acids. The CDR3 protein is CASSPGGVSTEAFF. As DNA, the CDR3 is TGTGCCAGCAGCCCCGGGGGGGTGAGCACTGAAGCTTTCTTT.

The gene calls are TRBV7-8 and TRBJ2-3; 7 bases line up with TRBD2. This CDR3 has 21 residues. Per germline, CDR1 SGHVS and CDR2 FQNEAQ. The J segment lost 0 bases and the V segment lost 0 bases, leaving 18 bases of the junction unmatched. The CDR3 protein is CASSLASGLPSGPASTDTQYF. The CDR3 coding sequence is TGTGCCAGCAGCTTAGCCTCCGGTTTGCCTAGCGGACCAGCTAGCACAGATACGCAGTATTTT.

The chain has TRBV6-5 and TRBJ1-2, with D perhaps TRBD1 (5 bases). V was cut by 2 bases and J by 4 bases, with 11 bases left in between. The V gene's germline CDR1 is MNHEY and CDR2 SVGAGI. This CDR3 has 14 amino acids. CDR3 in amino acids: CASSYGRGFYGYTF. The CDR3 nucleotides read TGTGCCAGCAGTTACGGACGGGGGTTCTATGGCTACACCTTC.

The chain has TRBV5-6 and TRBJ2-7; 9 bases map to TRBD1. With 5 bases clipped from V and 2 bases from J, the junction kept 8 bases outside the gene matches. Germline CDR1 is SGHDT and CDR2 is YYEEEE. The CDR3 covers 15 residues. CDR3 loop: CASRADRGSTYEQYF. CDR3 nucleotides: TGTGCCAGCAGAGCCGACAGGGGGTCTACCTACGAGCAGTACTTC.

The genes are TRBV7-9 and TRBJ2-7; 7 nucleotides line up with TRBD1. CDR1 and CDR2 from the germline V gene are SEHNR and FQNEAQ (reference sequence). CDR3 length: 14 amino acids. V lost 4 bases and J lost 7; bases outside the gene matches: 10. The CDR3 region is CASSSQRQGYEQYF. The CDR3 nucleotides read TGTGCCAGCAGCTCCCAAAGACAGGGTTATGAGCAGTACTTC. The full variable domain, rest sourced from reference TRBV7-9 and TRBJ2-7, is DTGVSQNPRHKITKRGQNVTFRCDPISEHNRLYWYRQTLGQGPEFLTYFQNEAQLEKSRLLSDRFSAERPKGSFSTLEIQRTEQGDSAMYLCASSSQRQGYEQYFGPGTRLTVT.

For the CDR3, the DNA is TGTGCCAGCAGTCCAATCGGACAGGGGCCTAACTATGGCTACACCTTC. It is translated as CASSPIGQGPNYGYTF. The rearrangement joins TRBV28 to TRBJ1-2, with 9 positions matching TRBD1. Germline V gene data show CDR1 as MDHEN and CDR2 as SYDVKM. CDR3 length: 16 amino acids. The J segment lost 0 bases and the V segment lost 5 bases, leaving 7 bases of the junction unmatched.

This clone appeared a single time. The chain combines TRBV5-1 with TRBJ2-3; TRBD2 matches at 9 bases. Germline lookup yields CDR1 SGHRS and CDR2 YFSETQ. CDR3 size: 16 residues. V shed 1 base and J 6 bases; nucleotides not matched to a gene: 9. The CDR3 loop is CASSLSLAGTWDTQYF. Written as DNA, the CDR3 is TGCGCCAGCAGCTTGAGCCTAGCGGGAACGTGGGATACGCAGTATTTT.

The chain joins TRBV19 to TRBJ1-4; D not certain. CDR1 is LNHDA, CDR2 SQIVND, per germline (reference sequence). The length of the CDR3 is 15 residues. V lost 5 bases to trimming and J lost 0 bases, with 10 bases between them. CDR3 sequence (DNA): TGTGCCAGTAGTGCCCACGCGGCAACTAATGAAAAACTGTTTTTT. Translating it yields CASSAHAATNEKLFF.